Listed here is a single T cell receptor (beta chain). Its target is not known. The record originates from a study of PD-1 blockade in classical Hodgkin lymphoma. As for the study in general: Once every 2 weeks, patients received intravenous nivolumab at 3 mg/kg.

The table came from immunoSEQ multiplex PCR; TCRdb's copy has only in-frame clones and leaves some out. The sample consists of around 18,000 clones, about 68% of them appearing once. Time point denoted: cycle 4 day 1 (C4D1), after 6 weeks of nivolumab. All the patients suffered relapse after autologous stem cell transplantation, and brentuximab vedotin exposure differed. Thawed PBMCs yielded CD4+ T cells through magnetic negative selection. General study results and limits: Exclusion applied to patients who initiated nivolumab less than 1 year following ASCT. As was reported, newly diagnosed patients showed lower baseline TCR diversity than healthy donors did.

V lost 0 bases and J lost 6, with 5 bases in between. The CDR3 sequence is 13 residues long. Germline loops: CDR1 SGHVS, CDR2 FQNEAQ. The rearrangement links TRBV7-8 to TRBJ1-4, with no clear D. The sample consisted of CD4+ T cells from blood, taken before the fourth cycle of nivolumab. The TCR originated in a human donor with classical Hodgkin lymphoma. The CDR3 sequence: CASSLAGDEKLFF. The CDR3 region has the DNA TGTGCCAGCAGCTTAGCCGGGGATGAAAAACTGTTTTTT.